This section outlines one T cell receptor beta chain sequence together with its context. The data originate from a study of blood T cell repertoires in COVID-19. In the source study's methods: By means of reference gene primer amplification, nucleated cell counts were estimated. Here immunoSEQ multiplex PCR was the method, and the copy in TCRdb shows in-frame clones only, minus some. V, J and clone size derive from that table, while D and trimming were established from the DNA sequence. The profile shows over 600,000 clones, 90% of them singletons. This CDR3 has 14 amino acids. V lost 3 bases and J lost 6; bases outside the gene matches: 7. Germline lookup yields CDR1 MGHDK and CDR2 SYGVNS.

Sequenced sample: peripheral blood. This TCR was sampled from a woman between 18 and 30 years old with acute or convalescent COVID-19. The rearrangement uses TRBV25-1 and TRBJ1-2; 7 nucleotides line up with TRBD1. CDR3 residues: CASSDAGTVDGYTF. DNA of the CDR3: TGTGCCAGCAGTGACGCCGGGACAGTTGATGGCTACACCTTC.